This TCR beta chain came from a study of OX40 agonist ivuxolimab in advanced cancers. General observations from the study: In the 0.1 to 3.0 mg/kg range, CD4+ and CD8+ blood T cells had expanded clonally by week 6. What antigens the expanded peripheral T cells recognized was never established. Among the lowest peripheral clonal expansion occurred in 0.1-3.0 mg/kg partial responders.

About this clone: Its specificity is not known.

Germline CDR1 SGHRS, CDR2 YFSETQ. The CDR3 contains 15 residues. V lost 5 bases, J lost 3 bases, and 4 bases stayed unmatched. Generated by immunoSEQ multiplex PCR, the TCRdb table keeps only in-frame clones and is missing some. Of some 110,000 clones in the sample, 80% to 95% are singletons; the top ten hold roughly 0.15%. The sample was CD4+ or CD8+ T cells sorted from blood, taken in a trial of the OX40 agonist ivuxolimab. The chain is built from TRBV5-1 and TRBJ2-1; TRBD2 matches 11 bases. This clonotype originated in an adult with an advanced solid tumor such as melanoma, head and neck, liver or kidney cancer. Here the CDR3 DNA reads TGCGCCAGCAGGTTCCTAGCGGGGGGCTACAATGAGCAGTTCTTC. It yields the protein CASRFLAGGYNEQFF. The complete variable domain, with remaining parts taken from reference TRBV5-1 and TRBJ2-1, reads KAGVTQTPRYLIKTRGQQVTLSCSPISGHRSVSWYQQTPGQGLQFLFEYFSETQRNKGNFPGRFSGRQFSNSRSEMNVSTLELGDSALYLCASRFLAGGYNEQFFGPGTRLTVL.